These 5 T cell receptor beta chains came from one sample sequenced in a study of shared clonotypes between healthy human individuals. The protocol was immunoSEQ multiplex PCR, while the TCRdb copy is restricted to in-frame clones and leaves out a portion. The top ten clones hold 0.1% to 0.15% of a sample with around 2.3 million clones, 95% of them seen once. The sequencing input was naive CD4+ T cells sorted from blood. Described subset: CD45RA+ positively selected. The receptors originated from a man younger than 30 in good health.

The chain combines TRBV27 with TRBJ2-7; tentative D call: TRBD1 (6 bases). This CDR3 comprises 15 residues. The V end was cut by 5 bases, the J end by 5 bases, with 19 bases between. Germline CDR1 reads MNHEY; CDR2 reads SMNVEV (reference sequence). CDR3 residues: CASSMLGQTANEQYF. For the CDR3, the DNA is TGTGCCAGCAGTATGCTTGGACAGACCGCAAACGAGCAGTACTTC.

The chain links TRBV7-9 to TRBJ2-7; either TRBD1 or TRBD2 may supply D (5 bases each). V dropped 2 bases and J dropped 2 bases, with 13 bases sitting between them. This CDR3 region has 15 residues. CDR1 SEHNR and CDR2 FQNEAQ come from the germline V gene (reference sequence). Here the CDR3 DNA reads TGTGCCAGCAGCTTACCGGGACCGATTACCTACGAGCAGTACTTC. Its translation is CASSLPGPITYEQYF.

The J gene is TRBJ1-2, the V gene TRBV6-1; D may be TRBD1 (6 bases). This CDR3 is 13 amino acids long. CDR1 and CDR2 from the germline V gene are MNHNS and SASEGT. Between the trimmed V and J ends, which lost 6 bases and 8 bases, there was a span of 16 bases. CDR3 in amino acids: CASSLRGGGGYTF. The CDR3 region has the DNA TGTGCCAGCAGCCTCAGGGGTGGAGGAGGCTACACCTTC.

This clone appeared a few times. The J gene is TRBJ2-4, the V gene TRBV5-6; D remains unclear. V gave up 1 base and J gave up 0 bases, with 8 bases separating them. Germline CDR1 SGHDT, CDR2 YYEEEE. The CDR3 contains 15 residues. CDR3 DNA sequence: TGTGCCAGCAGCTTGAGCACAGTAGCCAAAAACATTCAGTACTTC. Translating gives CASSLSTVAKNIQYF.

The V gene is TRBV18, the J gene TRBJ1-1; D is perhaps TRBD1 (6 bases). The V gene lost 4 bases and the J gene lost 0 bases, with 12 bases spanning the gap. CDR1 KGHSH and CDR2 LQKENI come from the germline V gene. This CDR3 comprises 15 residues. For the CDR3, the DNA is TGTGCCAGCTCACTACACAGGGAAATGAACACTGAAGCTTTCTTT. It is translated as CASSLHREMNTEAFF. The full variable domain, with the rest looked up from reference TRBV18 and TRBJ1-1, is NAGVMQNPRHLVRRRGQEARLRCSPMKGHSHVYWYRQLPEEGLKFMVYLQKENIIDESGMPKERFSAEFPKEGPSILRIQQVVRGDSAAYFCASSLHREMNTEAFFGQGTRLTVV.